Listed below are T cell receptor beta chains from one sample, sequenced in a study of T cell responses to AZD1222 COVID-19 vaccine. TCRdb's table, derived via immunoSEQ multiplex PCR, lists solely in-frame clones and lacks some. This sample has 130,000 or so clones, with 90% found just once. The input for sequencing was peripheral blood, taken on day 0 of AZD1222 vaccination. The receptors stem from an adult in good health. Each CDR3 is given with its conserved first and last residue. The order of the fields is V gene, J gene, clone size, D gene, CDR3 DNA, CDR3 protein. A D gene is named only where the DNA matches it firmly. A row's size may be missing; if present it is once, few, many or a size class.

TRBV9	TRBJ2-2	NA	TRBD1	TGTGCCAGCAGCGTAGGGGACAGGGGGTTCGGGGAGCTGTTTTTT	CASSVGDRGFGELFF
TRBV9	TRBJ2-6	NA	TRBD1	TGTGCCAGCAGCGGACAGACAGGGGCTGGGGCCAACGTCCTGACTTTC	CASSGQTGAGANVLTF
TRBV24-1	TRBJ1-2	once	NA	TGTGCCACCAGTGATGGTGGCGGGTCTTTAGGCTACACCTTC	CATSDGGGSLGYTF
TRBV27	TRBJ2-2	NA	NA	TGTGCCAGCAGTTTAAAGGGCAGATCCAACACCGGGGAGCTGTTTTTT	CASSLKGRSNTGELFF
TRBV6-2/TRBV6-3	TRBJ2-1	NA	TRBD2	TGTGCCAGCAGTAGGCGGACTAGCGGGGGCAATGAGCAGTTCTTC	CASSRRTSGGNEQFF
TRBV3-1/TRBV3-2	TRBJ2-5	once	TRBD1	TGTGCCAGCCCCCTTTGTGGGACAGCGAAAGAGACCCAGTACTTC	CASPLCGTAKETQYF
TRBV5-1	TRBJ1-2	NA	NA	TGCGCCAGCAGCTTCTTCGTGGAAGGCTACACCTTC	CASSFFVEGYTF
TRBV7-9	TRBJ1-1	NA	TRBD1	TGTGCCAGCAGCCAATGGGACAGGGGGCAGGATGAAGCTTTCTTT	CASSQWDRGQDEAFF
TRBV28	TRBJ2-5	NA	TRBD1	TGTGCCAGCAGTGGCCCCAGAGACAGGGAAGAGACCCAGTACTTC	CASSGPRDREETQYF
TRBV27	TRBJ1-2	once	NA	TGTGCCAGCAGTTTAGGGGCAGGGTATGGCTACACCTTC	CASSLGAGYGYTF